This TCR beta chain was captured in a study of cytomegalovirus exposure and HLA in healthy donors (TCRdb year 2017). Study-wide context: An earlier analysis of 550 to 700 of the donors reported roughly 300 Gb of sequence data and roughly 100 million unique TCR beta sequences from 150 million to 200 million T cells. Around 320 gigabases of sequencing data and tens of millions of unique TCR sequences were included in an early release covering 500 to 750 HLA-typed donors. The genetic ancestry cluster associated with self-reported Caucasian donors included about 81% of the roughly 400 genotyped donors. The study was designed to test whether signatures of past pathogen exposure could be identified by cataloging public T cell receptors. The study used immunosequencing to profile the T cell repertoires of approximately 650 subjects and linked those repertoires to cytomegalovirus serostatus. In addition to the first cohort of 500 to 850 subjects, a separate validation cohort of 120 different subjects was used. The study combined high-throughput TCR immunosequencing, statistical association of individual TCRs with disease status, and machine learning to predict cytomegalovirus infection status. To study patterns of TCR occurrence, a later analysis re-analyzed previously published TCR beta repertoires from under 750 donors and added high-resolution HLA genotyping. In the later analysis, no new phenotypic data were used to find candidate immune exposures; instead, reliance was placed on TCR beta sequences and their occurrence across donors. In an earlier analysis of 550 to 700 of the donors, high-throughput TCR beta sequencing was used to judge whether each TCR beta V gene segment behaved as functional or pseudogenic. Donor age, sex, ethnicity and CMV serostatus were compiled together with the repertoire data. Genome-wide SNP genotypes for about 65% of the 666 donors were used in a later genetic analysis, which treated that subset as a discovery cohort. All discovery cohort repertoires had been generated on a single sequencing platform. Both class I and class II loci were covered by HLA typing, at four-digit resolution. Typing coverage varied by locus: about 629-630 donors for A, B, C, DRB1 and DQB1; more than 500 for DQA1; about 600 for DPA1; roughly 450 for DPB1. Five DR-DQ haplotypes were treated as single units for association and clustering because of strong linkage in the cohort. Among about 360 genotyped donors of the cohort, an average of around 240,000 unique TCR beta nucleotide sequences were sequenced per donor, roughly 18% of them non-productive. Results and caveats for the whole study, not just this receptor: The only immune exposure information available for the cohort was CMV serostatus. A few of the identified cytomegalovirus-associated TCR beta chains were confirmed in vitro to be specific for cytomegalovirus antigens. The study gave a list of 150 to 200 TCR beta chains associated with cytomegalovirus. A later analysis found that most CMV-associated TCR beta chains appeared HLA-restricted, with HLA associations seemingly driven largely by CMV exposure. Cytomegalovirus status was reported to be diagnosed by the classifier with high specificity and sensitivity in both the original and validation cohorts. The sequencing pipeline was judged likely to have produced a cluster of highly shared sequence variants as a technical artifact. A further reported finding was that TCR beta sequences accurately predicted the HLA-A and HLA-B alleles for most subjects in the first cohort. Broadly in line with IMGT annotations, most TCR beta V segments showed up in productive rearrangements about 87% or about 30% of the time in an earlier analysis of roughly 590 of the donors. It was suggested by the authors that the approach could potentially be generalized to other disease states and immunological phenotypes. Strong co-occurrence of HLA alleles, especially DR and DQ, made assigning TCR associations to individual alleles difficult. The earlier analysis of 587 of the donors excluded approximately 17 rarely observed V segments, including chromosome 9 orphons, because counts were too low. In a later analysis, HLA-associated TCR beta chains were found to be more clonally expanded and to have lower generation probabilities than equally common non-associated chains. Roughly uniform sequencing depth across donors was assumed in presence/absence analyses, although this assumption may not hold. According to a later analysis, parvovirus B19, influenza, CMV and Epstein-Barr virus appeared linked to several top co-occurrence clusters. At a false discovery rate of 0.05, a later analysis linked 16,000 or so TCR beta sequences to specific HLA alleles. In a later genetic analysis, fewer N-insertions in productive TCRs were reported among donors in an Asian-associated ancestry cluster than the roughly 640-donor mean. Only TCR beta chains were sequenced in this cohort, and the absence of alpha or paired-chain data limited detectable features. A later analysis found that TCR association rates varied across HLA loci, with DRB1 alleles showing the most associated TCRs and HLA-C alleles the fewest. Most TCR sequences were observed very rarely across donors, whereas some public TCRs were present in many individuals. Correlated functional status among segregating V segments might reflect linkage disequilibrium, but an unknown experimental factor could not be ruled out. Some IMGT-functional V segments, including TRBV6-2 and TRBV6-3, could not be distinguished by the 87-base-pair reads and were therefore excluded. In a later genetic analysis, a missense DCLRE1C variant was associated with V-gene and J-gene trimming of TCR beta chains, and the association was replicated in an independent cohort. Because HLA typing was unavailable for some donors at each locus, only the typed subset was used in association tests.

The cohort comprised some 700 healthy bone marrow donors. Cohort members were all nominally healthy when sampled, although unrecorded immune exposures were likely present. The donor was CMV seronegative and belonged to the group of 352 seronegative cohort members. A peripheral blood sample was provided by each donor, and peripheral blood mononuclear cells were used for TCR beta sequencing. Genomic DNA extraction from the blood cell samples was performed with the Qiagen DNeasy Blood Extraction Kit. Concerning this clone itself: Its target antigen remains unknown. No base-level quality is on record; no much larger clone is a single base apart.

The germline V gene (reference sequence) gives CDR1 as LNHDA and CDR2 as SQIVND. The germline ends are 10 bases apart after V is trimmed by 7 bases and J by 0 bases. From the cysteine up to the phenylalanine, the CDR3 has a length of 14 residues. Just the 42-base CDR3 DNA is kept, in frame starting at base 1. Library preparation used the immunoSEQ multiplex PCR assay. The multiplex PCR relied on a mix of 60 forward primers for TCR Vbeta segments and 13 reverse primers for TCR Jbeta segments. The CDR3 region of rearranged TCR beta genes was amplified from genomic DNA with a multiplex PCR assay. Amplified TCR beta libraries were sequenced as 87-base-pair reads on the Illumina HiSeq System. The paper's data handling went like this. Across the 500 to 750 repertoires, a later analysis counted approximately 75 million unique TCR beta chains, 9 million to 14 million of which were shared by at least two donors. A nearest-neighbor algorithm error-corrected the raw reads and collapsed the reads into unique sequences, merging closely related sequences to remove PCR and sequencing errors. V, D and J gene segments were assigned by aligning CDR3 sequences to IMGT reference sequences. Each retained sequence needed at least a six-nucleotide match to both a V gene segment and a J gene segment. A rearrangement counted as productive if the CDR3 had no stop codons and remained in frame with V and J, and every other rearrangement counted as non-productive. Following IMGT convention, CDR3 was defined as the stretch from the second conserved V-encoded cysteine up to the conserved J-encoded phenylalanine. The earlier analysis of more than 450 of the donors excluded sequences that lacked an unambiguous match to a single V gene segment. In an earlier analysis of 587 of the donors, V segments were called functional above 56.7% productive rearrangements and were called segregating when the between-donor standard deviation exceeded 5%. To diagnose cytomegalovirus status from the catalog of TCR beta chain sequences, a statistical classification framework was built. V and J gene assignment, in a later analysis, came from comparing TCR nucleotide sequences with IMGT/GENE-DB human TR gene sequences. The TCRdist pipeline was used in a later analysis to assign CDR3 sequences and most-parsimonious VDJ recombination scenarios. In a later analysis, each TCR beta chain was defined by its CDR3 amino acid sequence together with its V-gene family, and reads lacking a unique V-gene family were excluded. As a way to deal with suspected cross-contamination and a sequencing artifact, a later analysis dropped nearly 600 nucleotide sequences that were highly shared and had low generation probability. For each public chain, a later analysis derived a clonal expansion index from normalized ranks of inferred template counts within each repertoire. In a later analysis, generation probabilities were computed using a VDJ recombination model fitted to out-of-frame rearrangements, and the results were checked against IGoR. A later analysis scored TCR-TCR, TCR-HLA and TCR-CMV co-occurrence with hypergeometric tests, applying a repertoire-size bias correction to TCR pairs. In a later analysis, false discovery rates were estimated by permuting HLA or CMV assignments 20 times. A later analysis grouped co-occurring TCRs with DBSCAN, adding TCRdist sequence similarity when clustering within HLA-allele-positive subsets. Co-occurrence clustering excluded repertoires with fewer than 30,000 or more than 120,000 public chains, plus five with anomalous nucleotide sharing. TCRdb took over this immuneACCESS table, retaining in-frame rearrangements with V and J assigned. Such tables are incomplete; in checked studies, under half of the missing clones stem from an unresolved V gene, and the remainder is unexplained. V and J calls plus clone size are reproduced from that table; the DNA served to infer D and trimming. The sample table contains about 280,000 clones; only one count was recorded for about 90% of them. Jointly, the top ten make up 2% to 3% of the sample.

The sample taken for sequencing was PBMCs. This chain joins TRBV19 to TRBJ1-3, with the D gene uncertain. The source of this sequence is a young woman in good health and CMV-seronegative. The base sequence is TGTGCCAGTAACATAGGCGGCTCTGGAAACACCATATATTTT. This encodes CASNIGGSGNTIYF.